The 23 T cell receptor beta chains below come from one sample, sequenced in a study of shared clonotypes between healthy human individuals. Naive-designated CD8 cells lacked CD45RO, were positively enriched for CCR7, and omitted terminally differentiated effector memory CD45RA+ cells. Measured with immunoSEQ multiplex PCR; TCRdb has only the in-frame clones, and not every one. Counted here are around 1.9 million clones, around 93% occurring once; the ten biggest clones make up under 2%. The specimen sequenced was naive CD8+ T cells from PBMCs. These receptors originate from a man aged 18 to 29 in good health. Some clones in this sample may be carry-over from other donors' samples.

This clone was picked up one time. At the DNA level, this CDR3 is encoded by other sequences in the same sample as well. CDR3 protein: CASSVGGLSYNEQFF. The CDR3 DNA follows: TGTGCCAGCAGCGTAGGCGGCCTCTCCTACAATGAGCAGTTCTTC. This chain uses TRBV9 with TRBJ2-1; no clear D gene. The CDR3 loop spans 15 amino acids. The germline V and J ends were trimmed by 0 bases and 0 bases, with 7 bases remaining between them. Germline CDR1 reads SGDLS; CDR2 reads YYNGEE.

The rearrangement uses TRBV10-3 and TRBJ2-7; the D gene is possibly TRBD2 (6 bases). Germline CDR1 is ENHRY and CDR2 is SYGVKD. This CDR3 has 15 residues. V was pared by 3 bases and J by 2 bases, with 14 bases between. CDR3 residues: CAISEPGLRPYEQYF. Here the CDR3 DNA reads TGTGCCATCAGTGAACCGGGACTTCGCCCCTACGAGCAGTACTTC.

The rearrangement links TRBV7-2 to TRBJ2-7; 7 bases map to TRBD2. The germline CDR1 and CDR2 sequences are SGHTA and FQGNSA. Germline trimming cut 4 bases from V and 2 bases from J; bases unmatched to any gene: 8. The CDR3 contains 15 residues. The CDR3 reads CASSWGGSATYEQYF. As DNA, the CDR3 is TGTGCCAGCAGCTGGGGGGGTAGCGCGACCTACGAGCAGTACTTC.

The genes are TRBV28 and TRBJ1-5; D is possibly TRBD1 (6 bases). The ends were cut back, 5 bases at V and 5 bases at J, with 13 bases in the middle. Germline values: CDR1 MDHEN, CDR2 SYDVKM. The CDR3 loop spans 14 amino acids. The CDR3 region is CASSTPRGDQPQHF. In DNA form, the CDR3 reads TGTGCCAGCAGTACCCCGAGGGGGGATCAGCCCCAGCATTTT.

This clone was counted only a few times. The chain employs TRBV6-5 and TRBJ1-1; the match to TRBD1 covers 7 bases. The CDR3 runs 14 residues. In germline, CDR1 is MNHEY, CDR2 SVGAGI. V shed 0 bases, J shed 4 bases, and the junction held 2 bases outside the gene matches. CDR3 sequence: CASSYSDRVTEAFF. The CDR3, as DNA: TGTGCCAGCAGTTACTCCGACAGGGTCACTGAAGCTTTCTTT.

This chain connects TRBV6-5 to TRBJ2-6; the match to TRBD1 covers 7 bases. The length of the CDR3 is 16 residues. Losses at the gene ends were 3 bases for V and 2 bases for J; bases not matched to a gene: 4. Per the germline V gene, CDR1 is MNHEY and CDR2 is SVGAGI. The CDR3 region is CASSYTGVTGANVLTF. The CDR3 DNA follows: TGTGCCAGCAGTTATACAGGGGTTACTGGGGCCAACGTCCTGACTTTC.

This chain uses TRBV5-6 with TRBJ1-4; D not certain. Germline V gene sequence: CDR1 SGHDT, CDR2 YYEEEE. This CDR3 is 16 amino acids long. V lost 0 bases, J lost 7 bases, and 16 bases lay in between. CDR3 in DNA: TGTGCCAGCAGCTTGGCTCCGACCCGATCGGGTGAAAAACTGTTTTTT. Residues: CASSLAPTRSGEKLFF.

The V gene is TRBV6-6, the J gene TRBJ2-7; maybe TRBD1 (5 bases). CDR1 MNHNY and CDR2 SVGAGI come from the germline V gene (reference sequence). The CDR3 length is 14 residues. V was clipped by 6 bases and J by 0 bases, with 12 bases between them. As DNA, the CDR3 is TGTGCCAGCAGCACTGACAGCAGCTCCTACGAGCAGTACTTC. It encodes CASSTDSSSYEQYF.

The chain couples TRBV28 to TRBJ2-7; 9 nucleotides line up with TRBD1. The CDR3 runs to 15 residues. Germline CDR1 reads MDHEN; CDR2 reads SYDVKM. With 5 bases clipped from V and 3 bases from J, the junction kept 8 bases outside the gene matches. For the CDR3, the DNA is TGTGCCAGCAGTGCCACCGGGACAGGGATCTACGAGCAGTACTTC. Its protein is CASSATGTGIYEQYF.

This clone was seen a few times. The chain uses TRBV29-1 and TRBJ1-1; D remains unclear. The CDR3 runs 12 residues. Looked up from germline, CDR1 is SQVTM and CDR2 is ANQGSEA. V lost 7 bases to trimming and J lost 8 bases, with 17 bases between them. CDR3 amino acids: CSATSMASEAFF. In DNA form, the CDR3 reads TGCAGCGCGACATCGATGGCGTCGGAAGCTTTCTTT.

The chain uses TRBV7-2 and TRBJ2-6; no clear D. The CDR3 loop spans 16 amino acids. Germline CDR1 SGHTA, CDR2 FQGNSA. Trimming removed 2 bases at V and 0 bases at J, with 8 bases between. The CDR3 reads CASSLRRYSGANVLTF. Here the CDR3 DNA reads TGTGCCAGCAGCTTAAGGCGTTACTCTGGGGCCAACGTCCTGACTTTC.

Here the CDR3 DNA reads TGCGCCAGCAGTAAAGACGGGTCGAACACCGGGGAGCTGTTTTTT. Translated: CASSKDGSNTGELFF. The genes are TRBV10-2 and TRBJ2-2; D gene uncertain. Trimming cost V 5 bases and J 0 bases, with 10 bases left between them. The CDR3 totals 15 residues. Per the germline V gene, CDR1 is WSHSY and CDR2 is SAAADI.

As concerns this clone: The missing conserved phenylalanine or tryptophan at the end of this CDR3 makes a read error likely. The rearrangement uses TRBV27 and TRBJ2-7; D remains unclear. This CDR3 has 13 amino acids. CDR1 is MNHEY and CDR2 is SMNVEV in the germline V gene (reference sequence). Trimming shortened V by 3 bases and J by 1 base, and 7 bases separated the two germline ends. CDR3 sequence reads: CASSLDRSYEQYL. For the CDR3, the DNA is TGTGCCAGCAGTTTGGACCGTTCCTACGAGCAGTACCTC.

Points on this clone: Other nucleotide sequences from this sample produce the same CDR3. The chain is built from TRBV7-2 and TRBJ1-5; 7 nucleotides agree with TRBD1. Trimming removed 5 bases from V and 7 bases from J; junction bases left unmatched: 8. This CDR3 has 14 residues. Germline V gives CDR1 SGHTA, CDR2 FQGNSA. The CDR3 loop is CASSPGGPGQPQHF. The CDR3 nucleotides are TGTGCCAGCAGCCCAGGGGGTCCGGGGCAGCCCCAGCATTTT.

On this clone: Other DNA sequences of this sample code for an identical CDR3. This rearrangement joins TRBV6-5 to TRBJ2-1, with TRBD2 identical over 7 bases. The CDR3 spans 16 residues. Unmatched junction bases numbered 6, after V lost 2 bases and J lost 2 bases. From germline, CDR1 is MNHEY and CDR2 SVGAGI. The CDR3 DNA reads TGTGCCAGCAGTTACAGTGCGGGAGAAACCTACAATGAGCAGTTCTTC. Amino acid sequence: CASSYSAGETYNEQFF.

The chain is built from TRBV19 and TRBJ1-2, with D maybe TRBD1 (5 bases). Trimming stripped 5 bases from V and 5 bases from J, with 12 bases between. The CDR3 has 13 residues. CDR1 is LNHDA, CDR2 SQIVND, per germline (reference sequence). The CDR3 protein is CASSQGRRYGYTF. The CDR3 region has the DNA TGTGCCAGTAGTCAGGGCAGACGGTATGGCTACACCTTC.

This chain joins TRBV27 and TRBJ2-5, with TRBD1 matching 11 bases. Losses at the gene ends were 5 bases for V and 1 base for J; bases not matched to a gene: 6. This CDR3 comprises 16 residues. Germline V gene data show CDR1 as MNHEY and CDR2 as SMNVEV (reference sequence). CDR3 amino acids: CASSPWDRGGQETQYF. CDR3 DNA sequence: TGTGCCAGCAGTCCCTGGGACAGGGGGGGCCAAGAGACCCAGTACTTC.

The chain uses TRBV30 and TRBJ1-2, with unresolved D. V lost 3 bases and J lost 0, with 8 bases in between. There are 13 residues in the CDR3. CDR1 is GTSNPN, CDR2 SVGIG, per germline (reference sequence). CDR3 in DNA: TGTGCCTGGAGGGGAGTAACTAACTATGGCTACACCTTC. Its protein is CAWRGVTNYGYTF.

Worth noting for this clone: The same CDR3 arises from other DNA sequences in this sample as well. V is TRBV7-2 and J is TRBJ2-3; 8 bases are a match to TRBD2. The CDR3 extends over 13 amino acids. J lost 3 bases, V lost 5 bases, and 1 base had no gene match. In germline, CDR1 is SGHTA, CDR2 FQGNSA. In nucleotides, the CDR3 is TGTGCCAGCAGCGGACTAGCTACAGATACGCAGTATTTT. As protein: CASSGLATDTQYF.

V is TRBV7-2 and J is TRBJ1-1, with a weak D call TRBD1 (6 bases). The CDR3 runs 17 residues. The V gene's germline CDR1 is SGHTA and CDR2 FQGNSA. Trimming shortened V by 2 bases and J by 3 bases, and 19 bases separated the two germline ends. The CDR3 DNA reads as TGTGCCAGCAGCTTAAGGGGCGCAGGGGCTATCTACACTGAAGCTTTCTTT. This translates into CASSLRGAGAIYTEAFF.

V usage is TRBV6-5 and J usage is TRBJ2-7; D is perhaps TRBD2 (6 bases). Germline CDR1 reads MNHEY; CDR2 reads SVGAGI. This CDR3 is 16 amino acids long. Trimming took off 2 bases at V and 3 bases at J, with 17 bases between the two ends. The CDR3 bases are TGTGCCAGCAGTTACGCACTTCGGGGGTTAGGCTACGAGCAGTACTTC. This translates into CASSYALRGLGYEQYF.

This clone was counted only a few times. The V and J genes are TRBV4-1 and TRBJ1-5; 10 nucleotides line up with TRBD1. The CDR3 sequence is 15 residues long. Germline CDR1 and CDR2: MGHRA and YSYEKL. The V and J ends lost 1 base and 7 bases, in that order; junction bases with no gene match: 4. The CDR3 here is CASSQVTGGHQPQHF. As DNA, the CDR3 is TGCGCCAGCAGCCAAGTGACAGGGGGCCACCAGCCCCAGCATTTT.

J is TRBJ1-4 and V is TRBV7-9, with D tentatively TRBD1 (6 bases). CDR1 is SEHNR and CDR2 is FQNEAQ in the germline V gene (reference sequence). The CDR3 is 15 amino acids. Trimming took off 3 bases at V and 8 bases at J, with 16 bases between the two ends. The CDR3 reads CASSFLQGSYEKLFF. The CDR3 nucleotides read TGTGCCAGCAGCTTTCTACAGGGTAGTTACGAAAAACTGTTTTTT. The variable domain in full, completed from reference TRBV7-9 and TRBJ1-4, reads DTGVSQNPRHKITKRGQNVTFRCDPISEHNRLYWYRQTLGQGPEFLTYFQNEAQLEKSRLLSDRFSAERPKGSFSTLEIQRTEQGDSAMYLCASSFLQGSYEKLFFGSGTQLSVL.